These T cell receptor beta chains were read from a single sample in a study of OX40 agonist ivuxolimab in advanced cancers. TCRdb's table, derived via immunoSEQ multiplex PCR, lists solely in-frame clones and lacks some. The profile shows about 79,000 clones, roughly 88% of them singletons. The starting material was CD4+ or CD8+ T cells sorted from blood, obtained in a trial of the OX40 agonist ivuxolimab. These receptors all stem from an adult with an advanced solid tumor such as melanoma, head and neck, liver or kidney cancer. Both conserved end residues are part of each CDR3. The D gene is left open where the match is weak. Expanded clones get a size class; other rows say once, few or many, or leave the size out.

J,D,V,size,CDR3,DNA
TRBJ2-3,TRBD1,TRBV7-9,-,CASSPQGVGDTQYF,TGTGCCAGCAGCCCGCAGGGGGTAGGAGATACGCAGTATTTT
TRBJ1-5,-,TRBV27,few,CASSFSGGQPQHF,TGTGCCAGCAGTTTCTCCGGGGGTCAGCCCCAGCATTTT
TRBJ1-4,-,TRBV7-9,-,CASSPPTATNEKLFF,TGTGCCAGCAGCCCCCCGACGGCAACTAATGAAAAACTGTTTTTT
TRBJ1-1,-,TRBV27,-,CASSYQGQQNTEAFF,TGTGCCAGCAGTTACCAAGGACAGCAGAACACTGAAGCTTTCTTT
TRBJ1-3,-,TRBV14,-,CASSPPGRPLGSGNTIYF,TGTGCCAGCAGCCCCCCGGGGCGGCCCCTCGGCTCTGGAAACACCATATATTTT
TRBJ1-1,-,TRBV5-4,-,CASMKVSGTEAFF,TGTGCCAGCATGAAGGTTTCAGGCACTGAAGCTTTCTTT
TRBJ2-3,TRBD2,TRBV15,-,CATSRDLHNRGEKPTQSTDTQYF,TGTGCCACCAGCAGAGATCTCCACAACCGGGGGGAAAAGCCCACCCAAAGCACAGATACGCAGTATTTT
TRBJ2-7,TRBD2,TRBV5-1,-,CASSVFGGRIDEQYF,TGCGCCAGCAGCGTATTTGGCGGGAGGATCGACGAGCAGTACTTC
TRBJ1-2,-,TRBV7-9,-,CASSYLQENYGYTF,TGTGCCAGCAGCTACCTGCAGGAAAACTATGGCTACACCTTC
TRBJ1-5,-,TRBV9,few,CASSRDSRSNQPQHF,TGTGCCAGCAGCCGGGACTCAAGAAGCAATCAGCCCCAGCATTTT
TRBJ2-5,TRBD2,TRBV7-9,-,CASSLGTSGSLYF,TGTGCCAGCAGCTTGGGGACTAGCGGGAGCCTGTACTTC
TRBJ2-2,-,TRBV28,-,CASSSPQGNTGELFF,TGTGCCAGCAGTTCCCCACAGGGAAACACCGGGGAGCTGTTTTTT
TRBJ1-4,TRBD1,TRBV28,-,CASSLMGQGKEKLFF,TGTGCCAGCAGTTTAATGGGACAGGGAAAGGAAAAACTGTTTTTT
TRBJ1-3,TRBD1,TRBV18,-,CASSPGQGASGNTIYF,TGTGCCAGCTCACCAGGCCAGGGGGCTTCTGGAAACACCATATATTTT
TRBJ2-7,-,TRBV11-3,-,CASSSSGGRSYEQYF,TGTGCCAGCAGCTCGTCGGGGGGCCGCTCCTACGAGCAGTACTTC
TRBJ1-1,-,TRBV7-9,once,CASSPGSNTEAFF,TGTGCCAGCAGCCCCGGATCCAACACTGAAGCTTTCTTT
TRBJ2-2,-,TRBV7-8,-,CASSSDSNTGELFF,TGTGCCAGCAGCTCGGACAGCAACACCGGGGAGCTGTTTTTT
TRBJ2-7,-,TRBV28,-,CASSGQGDAYEQYF,TGTGCCAGCTCGGGGCAGGGCGACGCCTACGAGCAGTACTTC
TRBJ1-1,-,TRBV10-3,few,CAIRDRPENTEAFF,TGTGCCATCAGAGATAGACCGGAGAACACTGAAGCTTTCTTT
TRBJ2-1,TRBD2,TRBV28,-,CASSFGQGWLAGIYNEQFF,TGTGCCAGCAGTTTCGGCCAGGGATGGCTAGCGGGGATCTACAATGAGCAGTTCTTC
TRBJ1-1,-,TRBV27,-,CASSRAGSPTEAFF,TGTGCCAGCAGCCGGGCGGGCAGCCCCACTGAAGCTTTCTTT
TRBJ1-6,TRBD1,TRBV6-1,-,CASRGQPNSPLHF,TGTGCCAGCAGGGGACAGCCTAATTCACCCCTCCACTTT
TRBJ2-1,-,TRBV21-1,-,CASNRKGGPANEQFF,TGTGCCAGCAACCGAAAGGGAGGGCCGGCCAATGAGCAGTTCTTC